The rows below give T cell receptor beta chains drawn from one sample of a study of blood T cell repertoires in COVID-19. Some clones are missing from TCRdb's copy, which holds only in-frame ones; the method was immunoSEQ multiplex PCR. Of about 80,000 clones listed, approximately 80% are singletons. The sequenced sample consisted of peripheral blood. Receptors were obtained from a woman in her 70s with acute or convalescent COVID-19. Each CDR3 is given without its conserved first and last residue.

TRBJ2-5 TRBV6-1 ASSEIGRGEETQY
TRBJ2-3 TRBV12-5 ASGLGVSGKADTQY
TRBJ2-5 TRBV29-1 SVAWGVGETQY
TRBJ2-2 TRBV19 ASSIRSGRARTGELF
TRBJ2-2 TRBV5-4 ASSTHSVGELF
TRBJ2-5 TRBV11-2 ASSFAGGFKETQY
TRBJ2-3 TRBV5-4 ASSLAGTDTQY
TRBJ2-2 TRBV30 AWSLSGVTGELF
TRBJ1-1 TRBV24-1 ATSDRSRVV
TRBJ1-5 TRBV21-1 ASLHRDYAPNQPQH
TRBJ2-1 TRBV30 AWSVFTSGSNNEQF
TRBJ2-7 TRBV5-1 ASSPRAVGGGSPGEQY
TRBJ1-5 TRBV18 ASSPQGTGVNQPQH
TRBJ2-1 TRBV3-1/TRBV3-2 ASSQEMRVFNEQF
TRBJ2-2 TRBV12-3/TRBV12-4 ASSLVGGELF
TRBJ2-1 TRBV3-1/TRBV3-2 ASSQTGSLF
TRBJ1-4 TRBV18 ASSPRTGQPNEKLF
TRBJ1-1 TRBV12-5 ASGLVPVGTEAF
TRBJ2-7 TRBV20-1 SASSTGPVYEQY
TRBJ1-1 TRBV18 ASSESGFTEAF
TRBJ2-3 TRBV7-9 ASSLAGGPFTDTQY
TRBJ2-2 TRBV9 ASSVSRGASRTGELF
TRBJ1-2 TRBV27 ASSQQGRGGYT
TRBJ1-3 TRBV7-8 ASSFNPGWRRSGNTIY
TRBJ2-7 TRBV6-2/TRBV6-3 ASSRSGYSYEQY
TRBJ1-2 TRBV29-1 SVESFSGASYT
TRBJ2-6 TRBV5-1 ASSSQTSEANVLT
TRBJ1-4 TRBV19 ASRDRGNEKLF
TRBJ2-1 TRBV2 ASSAQAGVPHNEQF
TRBJ2-7 TRBV2 ASSEVGYEQY
TRBJ1-5 TRBV29-1 SVADSNQPQH
TRBJ2-6 TRBV5-1 ASSLRQGAGSGANVLT
TRBJ2-3 TRBV5-1 ASSSQTYTDTQY
TRBJ1-2 TRBV5-1 ASSIGTGFGYT
TRBJ2-7 TRBV2 ASRNGQITAYEQY
TRBJ2-5 TRBV4-1 ASFGETQY
TRBJ1-2 TRBV3-1/TRBV3-2 ASSQDGGRSPISNGYT
TRBJ1-5 TRBV6-1 ASSFGGSGSQPQH
TRBJ1-6 TRBV19 ASSVTGTEVNSPLH
TRBJ2-7 TRBV2 ASSDPAGEYEQY
TRBJ2-5 TRBV7-8 ASSTRTSMQETQY
TRBJ2-1 TRBV9 ASSGSHGFSDEQF
TRBJ2-3 TRBV19 ASSLAGILTDTQY
TRBJ2-5 TRBV24-1 ATSGSFQETQY
TRBJ2-3 TRBV18 ASSPPRVPADTQY
TRBJ2-1 TRBV2 ASSEAGGGYNEQF
TRBJ1-5 TRBV19 ATHQGFAQPQH
TRBJ2-1 TRBV18 ASSPGLAGGLRNEQF
TRBJ1-5 TRBV18 ASSPGTGTRPQH
TRBJ1-1 TRBV19 ASSTQTGGTEAF
TRBJ2-7 TRBV7-3 ASSPNRGHEQY
TRBJ2-4 TRBV11-1 ASSLIGRGSDIQY
TRBJ2-1 TRBV5-1 ASSPSREGRIEQF
TRBJ2-3 TRBV5-4 ASRKTGYPDTQY
TRBJ1-2 TRBV6-1 ASSDRGDSDGYT
TRBJ2-5 TRBV9 ASSVGVRQETQY
TRBJ1-1 TRBV10-1 ASSESGGTGGTEAF